Listed below are T cell receptor beta chains from one sample, sequenced in a study of OX40 agonist ivuxolimab in advanced cancers. Assay: immunoSEQ multiplex PCR; the TCRdb copy retains only in-frame clones and omits some. The sample lists about 100,000 clones; around nine tenths were seen once. The sample was CD4+ or CD8+ T cells sorted from blood, taken in a trial of the OX40 agonist ivuxolimab. The origin of the receptors is an adult with an advanced solid tumor such as melanoma, head and neck, liver or kidney cancer. The CDR3 runs from the conserved cysteine through the conserved F or W. A D gene is named only where the DNA matches it firmly. Size is omitted from some rows. Given values are once, few, many or a class for expanded clones.

CASSPGFESTEAFF,TGCGCCAGCAGCCCGGGCTTCGAGAGCACTGAAGCTTTCTTT,-,TRBJ1-1,-,TRBV5-1
CASSLADLSSYF,TGTGCCAGCAGCTTAGCGGACTTGTCTTCGTACTTC,-,TRBJ2-5,-,TRBV7-9
CASSLGRADNEQFF,TGTGCCAGCAGCTTAGGTCGGGCGGACAATGAGCAGTTCTTC,-,TRBJ2-1,-,TRBV7-6
CASSLVSGAGGLYEQYF,TGTGCCAGCAGCTTAGTCTCGGGGGCAGGGGGTCTATACGAGCAGTACTTC,-,TRBJ2-7,-,TRBV11-2
CASSTGLASTYEQYF,TGTGCCAGCTCCACCGGACTAGCCTCTACCTACGAGCAGTACTTC,-,TRBJ2-7,TRBD2,TRBV18
CSAGDTAEAFF,TGCAGTGCCGGAGACACCGCTGAAGCTTTCTTT,-,TRBJ1-1,-,TRBV20-1
CASSAYRDEQYF,TGTGCCAGCAGTGCATACAGGGACGAGCAGTACTTC,few,TRBJ2-7,-,TRBV28
CASSRLAGGNTGELFF,TGTGCCAGCAGCCGACTAGCGGGAGGGAACACCGGGGAGCTGTTTTTT,-,TRBJ2-2,TRBD2,TRBV4-2
CASSILGQGGEQYF,TGTGCCAGCAGCATCCTCGGACAGGGTGGCGAGCAGTACTTC,-,TRBJ2-7,TRBD1,TRBV7-9
CASSRAVGGSNQPQHF,TGTGCCAGTAGTAGGGCGGTGGGGGGCTCAAATCAGCCCCAGCATTTT,-,TRBJ1-5,-,TRBV19
CASIEGVRGTGLYF,TGTGCCAGCATCGAGGGGGTGAGGGGGACAGGGTTGTACTTC,-,TRBJ2-7,TRBD1,TRBV25-1
CASSQFRTANTEAFF,TGTGCCAGCAGCCAGTTTCGGACAGCGAACACTGAAGCTTTCTTT,-,TRBJ1-1,-,TRBV14
CASSRDRVPEAFF,TGTGCCAGCAGTCGAGACAGGGTCCCTGAAGCTTTCTTT,-,TRBJ1-1,TRBD1,TRBV6-1
CASSLGLAGRSLYNEQFF,TGCGCCAGCAGCTTGGGACTAGCGGGGAGATCCCTCTACAATGAGCAGTTCTTC,-,TRBJ2-1,TRBD2,TRBV5-1
CASSLATGPTGELFF,TGTGCCAGCAGTTTAGCGACTGGGCCCACCGGGGAGCTGTTTTTT,few,TRBJ2-2,-,TRBV27
CASTPSGVRRNEQYF,TGTGCCAGCACCCCTAGCGGGGTCCGTAGGAACGAGCAGTACTTC,-,TRBJ2-7,TRBD2,TRBV2
CASSLAGKAVETQYF,TGTGCCAGCAGCTTGGCAGGGAAGGCGGTCGAGACCCAGTACTTC,-,TRBJ2-5,-,TRBV5-4
CASSPIGAQETQYF,TGTGCCAGCAGCCCCATAGGTGCACAAGAGACCCAGTACTTC,-,TRBJ2-5,-,TRBV5-4
CASSWGLAGGPGEQYF,TGCGCCAGCAGCTGGGGACTAGCGGGAGGGCCAGGAGAGCAGTACTTC,-,TRBJ2-7,TRBD2,TRBV5-1
CASSLGLGEWTEAFF,TGTGCCAGCAGTTTAGGTCTCGGGGAATGGACTGAAGCTTTCTTT,-,TRBJ1-1,-,TRBV27
CASSLDSPNTGELFF,TGTGCCAGCAGCTTGGACAGCCCGAACACCGGGGAGCTGTTTTTT,-,TRBJ2-2,-,TRBV7-9
CASSSHRTSLLGYTF,TGTGCCAGCAGCTCACATCGCACAAGTTTGCTTGGCTACACCTTC,-,TRBJ1-2,-,TRBV7-8
CASMGLAGASNTDTQYF,TGTGCCAGTATGGGACTAGCGGGAGCTTCTAACACAGATACGCAGTATTTT,few,TRBJ2-3,TRBD2,TRBV19
CASSHNRGSYEQYF,TGCGCCAGCAGCCACAACCGGGGTAGCTACGAGCAGTACTTC,-,TRBJ2-7,-,TRBV4-1
CASSLALGLAGGEQFF,TGCGCCAGCAGCTTGGCCCTGGGACTAGCGGGAGGTGAGCAGTTCTTC,-,TRBJ2-1,TRBD2,TRBV5-1
CASSPVRLTDTQYF,TGTGCCAGCTCACCCGTCAGGCTGACAGATACGCAGTATTTT,-,TRBJ2-3,-,TRBV18
CASSFGQGQETQYF,TGTGCCAGCAGCTTTGGACAGGGCCAAGAGACCCAGTACTTC,-,TRBJ2-5,TRBD1,TRBV5-6
CASSQGRGEKLFF,TGTGCCAGCAGCCAGGGGAGGGGTGAAAAACTGTTTTTT,-,TRBJ1-4,-,TRBV6-1
CASSEKRLNNEQFF,TGCGCCAGCAGTGAGAAGCGACTAAACAATGAGCAGTTCTTC,-,TRBJ2-1,-,TRBV10-2
CASSIDRTGGYTF,TGTGCCAGTAGTATTGACAGGACTGGTGGCTACACCTTC,-,TRBJ1-2,-,TRBV19
CASSVDSWLGETQYF,TGTGCCAGCAGCGTAGACAGCTGGTTGGGAGAGACCCAGTACTTC,-,TRBJ2-5,-,TRBV9
CASSDPGDTEAFF,TGCGCCAGCAGTGACCCTGGTGACACTGAAGCTTTCTTT,-,TRBJ1-1,-,TRBV10-1
CASSYADRKLFF,TGTGCCAGCAGTTACGCCGACCGAAAACTGTTTTTT,-,TRBJ1-4,-,TRBV6-5
CASSWARSGANVLTF,TGTGCCAGCAGCTGGGCTCGCTCTGGGGCCAACGTCCTGACTTTC,-,TRBJ2-6,-,TRBV11-2
CASSVDTEISNTEAFF,TGTGCCAGCAGCGTAGATACAGAGATATCGAACACTGAAGCTTTCTTT,few,TRBJ1-1,-,TRBV9
CASSFGGRGQPQHF,TGTGCCAGCAGCTTCGGGGGGCGGGGACAGCCCCAGCATTTT,-,TRBJ1-5,-,TRBV7-9
CASSPPGLAGYNEQFF,TGTGCCAGCTCACCACCGGGACTAGCGGGTTACAATGAGCAGTTCTTC,-,TRBJ2-1,TRBD2,TRBV18
CATSRVLRSHEQFF,TGTGCCACCAGCAGAGTTCTCCGATCCCATGAGCAGTTCTTC,-,TRBJ2-1,-,TRBV15
CASTRTSGRRGEETQYF,TGTGCCAGCACCCGGACTAGCGGGAGGAGGGGAGAAGAGACCCAGTACTTC,-,TRBJ2-5,TRBD2,TRBV9
CASSLSLRGPGQYF,TGTGCCAGCAGTTTATCGCTTCGAGGCCCAGGCCAGTACTTC,once,TRBJ2-5,-,TRBV27
CASSLGQGSLTGELFF,TGTGCCAGCAGCTTGGGACAGGGGTCATTAACCGGGGAGCTGTTTTTT,-,TRBJ2-2,TRBD1,TRBV5-4
CASSYGDIQYF,TGTGCCAGCAGTTATGGCGACATTCAGTACTTC,-,TRBJ2-4,-,TRBV6-5
CASRALSEQFF,TGTGCCAGCAGGGCCCTGTCTGAGCAGTTCTTC,-,TRBJ2-1,-,TRBV28
CSAPGAYGYTF,TGCAGTGCCCCTGGCGCCTATGGCTACACCTTC,few,TRBJ1-2,-,TRBV20-1
CASSGTGTYEQYF,TGTGCCAGTAGTGGTACAGGTACCTACGAGCAGTACTTC,-,TRBJ2-7,-,TRBV19
CASSDSRTSIQYF,TGTGCCAGCAGTGATTCTAGAACATCTATCCAGTACTTC,once,TRBJ2-7,-,TRBV6-1
CASSVAGGPYNEQFF,TGTGCCAGCAGCGTTGCGGGGGGACCTTACAATGAGCAGTTCTTC,-,TRBJ2-1,TRBD2,TRBV9
CASKRLIEAFF,TGTGCCAGCAAACGGCTGATTGAAGCTTTCTTT,few,TRBJ1-1,-,TRBV28
CASSSVVGEQFF,TGTGCCAGCAGCTCGGTGGTGGGTGAGCAGTTCTTC,-,TRBJ2-1,-,TRBV7-3
CASSESGRGGELFF,TGTGCCAGCAGTGAATCCGGCCGGGGCGGGGAGCTGTTTTTT,-,TRBJ2-2,-,TRBV25-1
CASSPARGGEQYF,TGTGCCAGCAGCCCAGCAAGAGGAGGGGAGCAGTACTTC,-,TRBJ2-7,-,TRBV11-3
CASRGDTFNSPLHF,TGCGCCAGCAGAGGGGACACCTTTAATTCACCCCTCCACTTT,few,TRBJ1-6,-,TRBV5-1